This is a list of T cell receptor beta chains from one sample in a study of T cells in Graves' hyperthyroidism and ophthalmopathy. TCRdb recomputed calls from the multiplex PCR reads with MiXCR, one row per CDR3 protein. Of some 500,000 distinct CDR3 sequences listed, 24% are singletons. The specimen was blood. The receptors derive from a woman in her 30s with Graves' ophthalmopathy. The CDR3 runs from the conserved cysteine through the conserved F or W.

v_call,j_call,cdr3_aa
TRBV19,TRBJ2-5,CATISPGETQYF
TRBV30,TRBJ2-5,CAWSVVSEETQYF
TRBV18,TRBJ2-7,CASQDGRATYEQYF
TRBV9,TRBJ1-3,CASSAYHQDQSNTIYF
TRBV28,TRBJ2-7,CASSPDRVVEQYF
TRBV11-2,TRBJ2-7,CASSYIGGPAYEQYF
TRBV27,TRBJ1-2,CASTQSAGGAFNYGYTF
TRBV6-2/TRBV6-3,TRBJ2-1,CASSYRQDSYNEQFF
TRBV6-2/TRBV6-3,TRBJ2-7,CASSYSRGTPYEQYF
TRBV5-1,TRBJ2-7,CASSLDTSGGAYEQYF
TRBV6-5,TRBJ1-3,CASSYNIGASGNTIYF
TRBV20-1,TRBJ1-1,CSAPGTGGKVNTEAFF
TRBV6-1,TRBJ2-7,CASSGQGAFYDEQCF
TRBV2,TRBJ1-1,CASSETADAFF
TRBV6-1,TRBJ2-7,CASGDSSYEQYF
TRBV6-2/TRBV6-3,TRBJ2-7,CASSYRIQGDEQYF
TRBV6-5,TRBJ2-6,CASSTPSSGANVLTF
TRBV7-3,TRBJ2-7,CASSPTGTGRYEQYF
TRBV24-1,TRBJ1-2,CATSGRDRGSGGYTF